Sequencing of this T cell receptor (beta chain) was carried out in a study of CD8 T cells in ankylosing spondylitis. Via MiXCR, TCRdb re-called the 5' RACE reads, giving one row per CDR3 protein. The sample records around 340,000 distinct CDR3 sequences, 20% to 25% being singletons. Germline V lookup: CDR1 MGHRA, CDR2 YSYEKL. Trimming pared 0 bases from V and 3 bases from J, leaving 12 bases between. This CDR3 contains 15 residues. Input material: blood, either unsorted or a sorted T cell fraction (not recorded which). The sequence was obtained from a male donor with ankylosing spondylitis or in good health (not recorded which). The rearrangement uses TRBV4-1 and TRBJ2-7; D call uncertain. This chain's CDR3 is CASSQEMGGVYEQYF. For the CDR3, the DNA is TGCGCCAGCAGCCAAGAGATGGGCGGAGTCTACGAGCAGTACTTC.